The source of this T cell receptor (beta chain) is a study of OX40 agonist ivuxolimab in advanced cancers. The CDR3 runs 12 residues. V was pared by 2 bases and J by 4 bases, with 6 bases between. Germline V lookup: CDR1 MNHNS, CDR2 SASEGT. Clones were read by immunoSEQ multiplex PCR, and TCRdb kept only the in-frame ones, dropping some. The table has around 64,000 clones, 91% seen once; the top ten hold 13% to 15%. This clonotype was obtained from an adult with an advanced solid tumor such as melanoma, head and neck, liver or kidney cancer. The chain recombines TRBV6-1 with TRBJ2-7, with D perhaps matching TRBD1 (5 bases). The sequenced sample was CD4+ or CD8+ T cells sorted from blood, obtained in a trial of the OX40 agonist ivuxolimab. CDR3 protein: CASSEQGYEQYF. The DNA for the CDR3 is TGTGCCAGCAGTGAACAGGGATACGAGCAGTACTTC.